Only a few counts were recorded for the clone carrying this TCR beta chain. Trimming took 4 bases from V and 5 from J; bases not matched to a gene: 5. In germline, CDR1 is GTSNPN, CDR2 SVGIG (reference sequence). This CDR3 contains 13 residues. Clones were sequenced by immunoSEQ multiplex PCR, and TCRdb holds only the in-frame ones, with some missing. The profile covers approximately 270,000 clones, with 75% to 90% appearing a single time and more than 4% taken by the ten largest. These data originate in a study of blood T cell repertoires in COVID-19. Study overall: Whether acute or convalescent, the COVID-19 samples came from the United States, Italy and Spain. T cells, B-cell-depleted T cells, or PBMCs provided the cDNA or gDNA that served as material.

Enrollees, about 18 to 89 years old, lived in 24 US areas. Clinical histories supplied by participants themselves formed the basis of cohort assignment. The sequenced material came from PBMCs or T cells enriched from blood (not recorded which). The sequence was collected from a woman in her 30s who had recovered from COVID-19. This chain uses TRBV30 with TRBJ1-5, with 7 positions matching TRBD1. CDR3 protein: CAWTTGQYQPQHF. For the CDR3, the DNA is TGTGCCTGGACGACAGGGCAGTATCAGCCCCAGCATTTT.